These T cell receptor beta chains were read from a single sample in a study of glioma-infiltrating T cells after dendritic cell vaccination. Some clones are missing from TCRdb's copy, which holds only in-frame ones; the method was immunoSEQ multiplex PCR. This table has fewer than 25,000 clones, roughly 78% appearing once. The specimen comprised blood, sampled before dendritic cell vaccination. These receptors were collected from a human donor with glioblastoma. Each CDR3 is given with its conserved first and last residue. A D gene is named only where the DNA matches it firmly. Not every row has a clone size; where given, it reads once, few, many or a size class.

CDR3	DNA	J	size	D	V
CASSPSGEKLFF	TGTGCCAGCAGTCCGTCAGGCGAAAAACTGTTTTTT	TRBJ1-4	NA	NA	TRBV2
CASSQDLAGATDTQYF	TGCGCCAGCAGCCAAGATTTAGCGGGAGCCACAGATACGCAGTATTTT	TRBJ2-3	NA	TRBD2	TRBV4-3
CASRPNTGFHEQYF	TGTGCCAGTAGGCCAAACACAGGGTTCCACGAGCAGTACTTC	TRBJ2-7	once	NA	TRBV19
CASSSKREFFYEQYF	TGTGCCAGCAGCTCCAAGCGGGAGTTTTTTTACGAGCAGTACTTC	TRBJ2-7	NA	TRBD2	TRBV7-2
CASSQRFIRVHEQYF	TGCGCCAGCAGCCAACGTTTCATCAGGGTCCACGAGCAGTACTTC	TRBJ2-7	NA	NA	TRBV4-1
CASSSTGLAGGPSFRELFF	TGTGCCAGCAGCTCAACGGGACTAGCGGGAGGGCCTTCGTTCCGGGAGCTGTTTTTT	TRBJ2-2	NA	TRBD2	TRBV7-3
CASSQGGQGSFYEQYF	TGCGCCAGCAGCCAAGGGGGCCAGGGGTCCTTCTACGAGCAGTACTTC	TRBJ2-7	few	NA	TRBV4-1
CASSSGLVQETQYF	TGTGCCAGCAGCTCCGGACTAGTCCAAGAGACCCAGTACTTC	TRBJ2-5	once	TRBD2	TRBV5-6
CASSGTSGPYNEQFF	TGTGCCAGCAGTGGGACTAGCGGCCCCTACAATGAGCAGTTCTTC	TRBJ2-1	NA	TRBD2	TRBV6-1
CAWSKIAGVHEQFF	TGTGCCTGGAGTAAAATAGCGGGAGTTCATGAGCAGTTCTTC	TRBJ2-1	NA	TRBD2	TRBV30
CASSVDGHSQGSPLHF	TGTGCCAGCAGCGTAGATGGACACAGCCAAGGGTCACCCCTCCACTTT	TRBJ1-6	NA	NA	TRBV9
CASIGQGGEKLFF	TGTGCCAGTATAGGACAGGGTGGAGAAAAACTGTTTTTT	TRBJ1-4	NA	TRBD1	TRBV19
CASSQIGTSGYNEQFF	TGTGCCAGCAGCCAAATCGGGACTAGCGGCTACAATGAGCAGTTCTTC	TRBJ2-1	NA	TRBD2	TRBV4-2
CASSPGHSVYGYTF	TGTGCCAGCAGCCCGGGACATTCGGTCTATGGCTACACCTTC	TRBJ1-2	NA	NA	TRBV5-6
CASSIGGQNYEQYF	TGTGCCAGTAGTATAGGGGGACAGAACTACGAGCAGTACTTC	TRBJ2-7	NA	TRBD1	TRBV19
CASSFWQDNEQYF	TGTGCCAGCAGTTTCTGGCAGGACAACGAGCAGTACTTC	TRBJ2-7	once	NA	TRBV6-8
CASSPWTGKDNEQFF	TGCGCCAGCAGCCCGTGGACAGGGAAGGACAATGAGCAGTTCTTC	TRBJ2-1	few	TRBD1	TRBV4-1
CASSEQGARNTEAFF	TGCGCCAGCAGCGAGCAGGGGGCGCGCAACACTGAAGCTTTCTTT	TRBJ1-1	NA	TRBD1	TRBV5-1
CASSPSGEYNEQFF	TGTGCCAGCAGCCCTAGCGGAGAGTACAATGAGCAGTTCTTC	TRBJ2-1	NA	TRBD2	TRBV6-5
CASSHGLAGVDNEQFF	TGTGCCAGCAGCCACGGACTAGCGGGAGTTGACAATGAGCAGTTCTTC	TRBJ2-1	NA	TRBD2	TRBV4-2
CASSLELGTQYF	TGTGCCAGCAGCTTAGAACTAGGAACGCAGTATTTT	TRBJ2-3	once	NA	TRBV11-1
CASSHDFYNEQFF	TGCGCCAGCAGCCACGACTTCTACAATGAGCAGTTCTTC	TRBJ2-1	NA	NA	TRBV5-1
CAWSVLQGYEQYF	TGTGCCTGGAGTGTCTTACAGGGTTACGAGCAGTACTTC	TRBJ2-7	NA	NA	TRBV30
CASSPFGSTYNEQFF	TGTGCCAGCAGCCCATTTGGTAGTACTTACAATGAGCAGTTCTTC	TRBJ2-1	once	NA	TRBV2
CASSPRTGGDEQYF	TGTGCCAGCAGCCCTCGGACAGGGGGTGACGAGCAGTACTTC	TRBJ2-7	few	TRBD1	TRBV7-9
CASSWGTGGLELFF	TGTGCCAGCAGCTGGGGGACGGGAGGGTTGGAGCTGTTTTTT	TRBJ2-2	few	TRBD2	TRBV6-5
CASSLGPTDNQPQHF	TGTGCCAGCAGCTTGGGCCCGACAGACAATCAGCCCCAGCATTTT	TRBJ1-5	NA	NA	TRBV5-6
CAWSAGLAGYEQYF	TGTGCCTGGAGCGCGGGACTAGCGGGATACGAGCAGTACTTC	TRBJ2-7	NA	TRBD2	TRBV30